The clone carrying this T cell receptor (beta chain) occurred once. The entry originates in a study of blood T cell repertoires in COVID-19. This CDR3 comprises 17 residues. Germline CDR1 is LNHDA and CDR2 is SQIVND (reference sequence). V gave up 5 bases and J gave up 1 base; unmatched junction bases: 11. TCRdb's copy holds only in-frame clones and misses some; the assay was immunoSEQ multiplex PCR. Among approximately 290,000 clones listed, approximately 91% were seen once. Seattle researchers signed up patients amid active infection and tracked them longitudinally. The chain employs TRBV19 and TRBJ2-5; TRBD1 agrees at 9 bases. The source of this sequence is a woman aged 30 to 39 with COVID-19, enrolled during active disease. Sequences were obtained from peripheral blood. As DNA, the CDR3 is TGTGCCAGTAGTCCCCGGGGACAGGGAAAGGGCCAAGAGACCCAGTACTTC. Translation: CASSPRGQGKGQETQYF.